This T cell receptor beta chain originates from a study of CD8 T cells in Susac syndrome. It was with random hexamers that 0.5 to 1 ug RNA was reverse transcribed. Across 54 Vbeta and 13 Jbeta, TCR beta CDR3 was amplified with immunoSEQ multiplex PCR. TCRdb re-called the immunoSEQ multiplex PCR reads with MiXCR, one entry per CDR3 protein. The repertoire includes 130,000 or so distinct CDR3 sequences, around 90% of them detected once, and about 0.23% sits in the top ten. Germline assignment: CDR1 GTSNPN and CDR2 SVGIG (reference sequence). V was trimmed by 7 bases and J by 3 bases, leaving 21 bases between them. The length of the CDR3 is 15 residues. CD8+ and CD4+ T cells circulating in blood were sequenced for TCR beta. The multiple sclerosis controls consisted of treatment-naive patients with relapsing-remitting disease, either stable or active.

Sequencing input: CD8+ T cells from PBMCs. V gene TRBV30 combines with J gene TRBJ1-2, with D maybe TRBD1 (5 bases). The sequence derives from a human donor with multiple sclerosis. CDR3: CAFLPGILGDYGYTF. CDR3 nucleotides: TGTGCCTTCCTGCCTGGGATATTGGGGGACTATGGCTACACCTTC.